This T cell receptor (beta chain) was observed in a study of blood T cell repertoires in COVID-19. Study in general: Samples of COVID-19 (acute and convalescent) were obtained from the United States, Italy and Spain. PBMCs, B-cell-depleted T cells, or T cells were the source of the cDNA or gDNA that made up the material.

Clones were read by immunoSEQ multiplex PCR, and TCRdb kept only the in-frame ones, dropping some. The sample comprises 120,000 or so clones, about 79% of which are singletons, and 4.5% rests with the top ten. Germline loops: CDR1 SGHTS, CDR2 YDEGEE. V gave up 7 bases and J gave up 3 bases; unmatched junction bases: 14. This CDR3 has 16 amino acids. The sequence was obtained from a woman in her 70s with acute or convalescent COVID-19. Sequencing was carried out using peripheral blood. The chain recombines TRBV5-8 with TRBJ1-1, with 8 bases aligning to TRBD1. CDR3 sequence (DNA): TGTGCCAGCCCGGAACAACCAGGGGGCCCCGACACTGAAGCTTTCTTT. It is translated as CASPEQPGGPDTEAFF.